The next 22 T cell receptor beta chains were all read from a single sample in a study of early T cells in non-severe SARS-CoV-2 infection. Using its own MiXCR run on the 5' RACE reads, TCRdb lists one record per CDR3 protein. The table includes some 38,000 distinct CDR3 sequences, roughly 3.9% detected once. Sequencing used whole blood. The receptors were sampled from an adult who was a healthcare worker with PCR-confirmed SARS-CoV-2 infection or an uninfected control (not recorded which).

By share, this clonotype ranks as medium-sized. The chain joins TRBV5-1 to TRBJ2-1; 11 bases fit TRBD2. After removal of 0 bases from V and 5 bases from J, the junction contained 7 bases not matched to a gene. This CDR3 region has 17 residues. The germline V gene encodes CDR1 SGHRS and CDR2 YFSETQ. This CDR3 is CASSLESSGRRDNEQFF. CDR3 nucleotide sequence: TGCGCCAGCAGCTTGGAGTCTAGCGGGAGGCGGGACAATGAGCAGTTCTTC. Based on the CDR3 plus reference TRBV5-1 and TRBJ2-1, the full variable domain is KAGVTQTPRYLIKTRGQQVTLSCSPISGHRSVSWYQQTPGQGLQFLFEYFSETQRNKGNFPGRFSGRQFSNSRSEMNVSTLELGDSALYLCASSLESSGRRDNEQFFGPGTRLTVL.

This clonotype was observed at least ten times. This chain uses TRBV4-1 with TRBJ2-2; 9 positions agree with TRBD1. The V gene end was trimmed by 4 bases and the J gene end by 5 bases; junction bases not matched to a gene: 5. The CDR3 contains 15 residues. CDR1 MGHRA and CDR2 YSYEKL come from the germline V gene. CDR3 loop: CASSPWGQGTGELFF. DNA for the CDR3: TGCGCCAGCAGCCCTTGGGGACAGGGAACCGGGGAGCTGTTTTTT.

This clonotype showed up many times. The CDR3 nucleotides read TGTGCCTCCCAGGACAGGGGTGGAAACACCATATATTTT. It specifies CASQDRGGNTIYF. V and J are TRBV10-3 and TRBJ1-3; 9 bases match TRBD1. The CDR3 is 13 amino acids. The J segment lost 3 bases and the V segment lost 11 bases, leaving 5 bases of the junction unmatched. Looked up from germline, CDR1 is ENHRY and CDR2 is SYGVKD.

This clonotype was picked up many times. The V call is TRBV2, the J call TRBJ2-7, with a possible D match to TRBD1 (6 bases). CDR1 and CDR2 (germline): SNHLY, FYNNEI. The CDR3 is 13 amino acids. The ends were cut back, 4 bases at V and 2 bases at J, with 9 bases in the middle. The CDR3 region is CASSVPGAYEQYF. The CDR3 DNA follows: TGTGCCAGCAGTGTCCCAGGGGCCTACGAGCAGTACTTC.

This clonotype was seen many times. The V gene is TRBV10-3, the J gene TRBJ2-3; a weak D match, TRBD2 (5 bases). The CDR3 runs 14 residues. Germline CDR1 and CDR2: ENHRY and SYGVKD. V dropped 4 bases and J dropped 0 bases, with 8 bases sitting between them. This chain's CDR3 is CAISASGSTDTQYF. CDR3 sequence (DNA): TGTGCCATCAGTGCGTCGGGAAGCACAGATACGCAGTATTTT.

This sequence joins TRBV20-1 and TRBJ1-2; D remains unclear. V lost 3 bases, J lost 0 bases, and 5 bases lay in between. Germline V gene sequence: CDR1 DFQATT, CDR2 SNEGSKA (reference sequence). The CDR3 covers 12 residues. The CDR3 coding sequence is TGCAGTGCTAGGAGCACTAACTATGGCTACACCTTC. Translated, it gives CSARSTNYGYTF.

The table lists this clonotype with many counts. This chain connects TRBV12-3 or TRBV12-4 to TRBJ2-1, with D possibly TRBD1 on 6 matching bases. This CDR3 is built from 14 residues. Trimming took 3 bases from V and 5 from J, leaving 11 bases between them. The DNA for the CDR3 is TGTGCCAGCAGTTTGACAGGAGGCAACAATGAGCAGTTCTTC. This codes for CASSLTGGNNEQFF.

There are a few counts of this clonotype. The gene calls are TRBV5-4 and TRBJ2-7; possible D gene TRBD1, 5 bases. Looked up from germline, CDR1 is SGHNT and CDR2 is YYREEE (reference sequence). Trimming cost V 4 bases and J 1 base, with 9 bases left between them. This CDR3 has 13 residues. CDR3 bases: TGTGCCAGCAGCAATCAGGGATCCTACGAGCAGTACGTC. Residues: CASSNQGSYEQYV.

This clonotype was found many times. V usage is TRBV3-1 and J usage is TRBJ2-1, with 12 nucleotides matching TRBD1. The CDR3 spans 14 residues. Trimming removed 8 bases from V and 8 bases from J; junction bases left unmatched: 7. Per germline, CDR1 LGHDT and CDR2 YNNKEL (reference sequence). CDR3 coding DNA: TGTGCCAGCCAGCGGGACAGGGGGCAGTATGAGCAGTTCTTC. Amino acids: CASQRDRGQYEQFF.

The sample holds a few counts of this clonotype. The chain carries TRBV18 and TRBJ1-1; 7 positions agree with TRBD1. The CDR3 loop spans 16 amino acids. Trimming removed 5 bases from V and 0 bases from J; junction bases left unmatched: 9. The V gene's germline CDR1 is KGHSH and CDR2 LQKENI. CDR3 DNA sequence: TGTGCCAGCTCAAGACAGGGAATGGGGATGAACACTGAAGCTTTCTTT. It encodes CASSRQGMGMNTEAFF.

At least ten counts were recorded for this clonotype. V usage is TRBV28 and J usage is TRBJ2-3; 8 bases fit TRBD2. This CDR3 spans 15 amino acids. With V trimmed by 4 bases and J by 4 bases, 7 bases remained unmatched. CDR1 is MDHEN and CDR2 is SYDVKM in the germline V gene. CDR3: CASSWAGGLADTQYF. CDR3 bases: TGTGCCAGCAGTTGGGCGGGAGGTTTGGCAGATACGCAGTATTTT.

This clonotype was found many times. This chain uses TRBV7-9 with TRBJ2-5; D gene unclear. V lost 5 bases, J lost 0 bases, and 13 bases lay in between. The germline gives CDR1 SEHNR, CDR2 FQNEAQ (reference sequence). This CDR3 is 15 amino acids long. In DNA form, the CDR3 reads TGTGCCAGCAGCGGATACAGTCGGGACCAAGAGACCCAGTACTTC. Translating gives CASSGYSRDQETQYF.

This clonotype came up many times. The V call is TRBV5-1, the J call TRBJ2-5; D not resolved. Germline CDR1 SGHRS, CDR2 YFSETQ. V shed 4 bases and J shed 1 base, with 8 bases lying between them. The CDR3 sequence is 13 residues long. The CDR3: CASSRQSQETQYF. Written as DNA, the CDR3 is TGCGCCAGCAGCCGTCAGAGCCAAGAGACCCAGTACTTC.

This clonotype has at least ten counts. V and J are TRBV29-1 and TRBJ2-1, with TRBD2 as a possible D gene (6 bases). The CDR3 sequence is 13 residues long. V was shortened by 4 bases and J by 1 base, with 8 bases between the two germline ends. Germline CDR1 SQVTM, CDR2 ANQGSEA. This CDR3 reads CSVGGVSYNEQFF. The CDR3 nucleotides are TGCAGCGTTGGGGGGGTTTCCTACAATGAGCAGTTCTTC.

This clonotype was seen ten or more times. The rearrangement links TRBV12-3 or TRBV12-4 to TRBJ2-1; 8 bases align to TRBD2. V gave up 5 bases and J gave up 6 bases; unmatched junction bases: 3. The CDR3 is 13 residues long. As DNA, the CDR3 is TGTGCCAGCAGTAGAGCGGGAGTCAATGAGCAGTTCTTC. Translated: CASSRAGVNEQFF.

This clonotype was seen ten or more times. This sequence joins TRBV7-9 and TRBJ1-5; the D is unclear. Trimming took 2 bases from V and 2 from J, leaving 10 bases between them. Per the germline V gene, CDR1 is SEHNR and CDR2 is FQNEAQ (reference sequence). The CDR3 loop spans 15 amino acids. CDR3 sequence (DNA): TGTGCCAGCAGCTTAAGTCGGGGAGGCAATCAGCCCCAGCATTTT. Translation gives CASSLSRGGNQPQHF.

The table lists this clonotype with many counts. The chain joins TRBV14 to TRBJ2-4, with D perhaps TRBD2 (5 bases). V was clipped by 1 base and J by 6 bases, with 10 bases between them. The CDR3 spans 14 residues. Germline CDR1 is SGHDN and CDR2 is FVKESK. CDR3 coding DNA: TGTGCCAGCAGCCAAGCCGGGAAGGCAAACATTCAGTACTTC. Protein sequence: CASSQAGKANIQYF.

In its sample, this clonotype was seen many times. Written as DNA, the CDR3 is TGTGCCAGCAGACACGCGCTAGAAGGTTACAATGAGCAGTTCTTC. Its translation is CASRHALEGYNEQFF. The V gene is TRBV6-2 or TRBV6-3, the J gene TRBJ2-1; D gene ambiguous. CDR1 and CDR2 from the germline V gene are MNHEY and SVGEGT. The CDR3 totals 15 residues. Deletions cut 6 bases from V and 4 bases from J, with 16 bases between.

This clonotype was seen ten or more times. The chain combines TRBV6-6 with TRBJ1-1, with 9 bases fitting TRBD1. CDR1 and CDR2 from the germline V gene are MNHNY and SVGAGI (reference sequence). Trimming removed 2 bases from V and 10 bases from J; junction bases left unmatched: 8. The CDR3 consists of 14 residues. The CDR3 is CASSYGGQGRGAFF. The DNA of the CDR3 is TGTGCCAGCAGTTACGGGGGACAGGGTCGAGGAGCTTTCTTT.

This clonotype showed up many times. The chain employs TRBV7-2 and TRBJ2-5; a weak D match, TRBD1 (5 bases). Trimming took 5 bases from V and 2 from J, leaving 24 bases between them. CDR3 length: 18 residues. Per germline, CDR1 SGHTA and CDR2 FQGNSA. The CDR3, as DNA: TGTGCCAGCAGCAAAAACTTACAGCAGGGCTCCCTACAAGAGACCCAGTACTTC. Encoded protein: CASSKNLQQGSLQETQYF.

The rearrangement links TRBV12-3 or TRBV12-4 to TRBJ1-2; D is unclear. The CDR3 runs to 12 residues. Trimming stripped 4 bases from V and 4 bases from J, with 7 bases between. The CDR3 protein is CASSYVTYGYTF. In DNA, the CDR3 is TGTGCCAGCAGTTATGTAACCTATGGCTACACCTTC.

This clonotype was picked up many times. V and J are TRBV28 and TRBJ2-7; 8 bases are a match to TRBD1. The CDR3 sequence is 13 residues long. Germline assignment: CDR1 MDHEN and CDR2 SYDVKM. V trimming: 7 bases; J trimming: 2 bases; junction bases outside the gene matches: 4. DNA for the CDR3: TGTGCCAGCACGAGACAGGGGACCTACGAGCAGTACTTC. Protein: CASTRQGTYEQYF. Full variable domain (remainder filled in from reference TRBV28 and TRBJ2-7): DVKVTQSSRYLVKRTGEKVFLECVQDMDHENMFWYRQDPGLGLRLIYFSYDVKMKEKGDIPEGYSVSREKKERFSLILESASTNQTSMYLCASTRQGTYEQYFGPGTRLTVT.